The rows below give T cell receptor beta chains drawn from one sample of a study of T cells in Graves' hyperthyroidism and ophthalmopathy. Using its own MiXCR run on the multiplex PCR reads, TCRdb lists one record per CDR3 protein. Seen here are more than 550,000 distinct CDR3 sequences, 15% to 20% observed once, and the top ten hold roughly 17%. The sequenced sample consisted of blood. The receptors here all came from a woman aged 45-65 years with Graves' hyperthyroidism that later progressed to Graves' ophthalmopathy. Each CDR3 is given with its conserved first and last residue. Fields, in order: J gene, clone size, D gene, V gene, CDR3 DNA, CDR3 protein. A D gene is named only where the DNA matches it firmly. Part of the rows lack a size; the others show once, few, many or a class for expanded clones.

>TRBJ2-2|few|NA|TRBV3-1
TGTGCCAGCAGCCCATCGGACCGCCACGACACCGGGGAGCTGTTTTTT
CASSPSDRHDTGELFF
>TRBJ2-3|few|NA|TRBV10-3
TGTGCCATCAGCGGAATAGGAGATACGCAGTATTTT
CAISGIGDTQYF
>TRBJ2-5|few|NA|TRBV11-1
TGTGCCAGCAGCCACTCAGCGTGGAGGGAAGAGACCCAGTACTTC
CASSHSAWREETQYF
>TRBJ2-5|few|NA|TRBV6-1
TGTGCCAGCAGGCGCGGGAACCGGGAGACCCAGTACTTC
CASRRGNRETQYF
>TRBJ1-1|many|TRBD1|TRBV5-1
TGCGCCAGCAGCCCGAGGGGACAGGGGAACACTGAAGCTTTCTTT
CASSPRGQGNTEAFF
>TRBJ1-1|many|TRBD1|TRBV11-2
TGTGCCAGCAGCTTAGGTCAGGGGGAGGACACTGAAGCTTTCTTT
CASSLGQGEDTEAFF
>TRBJ2-7|many|TRBD1|TRBV5-1
TGCGCCAGCAGCTTGGCCTCTTTCGACAGGGCCTACGAGCAGTACTTC
CASSLASFDRAYEQYF
>TRBJ1-1|NA|TRBD1|TRBV27
TGTGCCAGCAAAGAAGAGACAGGGGGCGAAGTTTTCTTT
CASKEETGGEVFF
>TRBJ1-5|NA|NA|TRBV27
TGTGCCAGCAGTCCACCGGGACGAAATCAGCTCCAGCATTTT
CASSPPGRNQLQHF
>TRBJ2-3|NA|NA|TRBV20-1
TGCAGGCCATCTCGGGAAACAGATACGCAGTATTTT
CRPSRETDTQYF
>TRBJ2-1|many|NA|TRBV20-1
TGCAGTGCGACGCACAGGAGCTCCTACAATGAGCAGTTCTTC
CSATHRSSYNEQFF
>TRBJ1-6|NA|NA|TRBV3-1
TGTGCCAGCAGCCAAGACGATCCGTTGACCTATAATTCACCCCTCCACTTT
CASSQDDPLTYNSPLHF
>TRBJ2-3|many|TRBD2|TRBV20-1
TGCAGTTGCGGACTAGCGGGACCAACAGATACGCAGTATTTT
CSCGLAGPTDTQYF
>TRBJ1-5|many|NA|TRBV6-5
TGTGCCAGCAGTTACTCGTCTACCCAGCCCCAGCATTTT
CASSYSSTQPQHF
>TRBJ1-2|NA|TRBD1|TRBV3-1
TGTGCCAGCAGCCAGACAGGGGGCTACACCTTC
CASSQTGGYTF
>TRBJ2-7|few|TRBD1|TRBV29-1
TGCAGCGTTGGACAGGGGTCCTACGAGCAGTACTTC
CSVGQGSYEQYF
>TRBJ2-7|many|NA|TRBV9
TGTGCCAGCAGCTTGGGACAACACTCCTACGAGCAGTACTTC
CASSLGQHSYEQYF
>TRBJ2-5|few|NA|TRBV7-8
TGTGCCAGCAGCTTAAGGGTAGCGGCGATACAAGAGACCCAGTACTTC
CASSLRVAAIQETQYF
>TRBJ1-2|NA|NA|TRBV18
TGTGCCAGCTCACCCGACAGGACTAGGTTGGAAGGCTACACCTTC
CASSPDRTRLEGYTF
>TRBJ1-1|many|NA|TRBV7-2
TGTGCCAGCAGCCCGACGACACCGAACACTGAAGCTTTCTTT
CASSPTTPNTEAFF
>TRBJ1-1|many|TRBD1|TRBV3-1
TGTGCCAGCCGCCTACAGGGGGACACTGAAGCTTTCTTT
CASRLQGDTEAFF
>TRBJ2-7|many|NA|TRBV20-1
TGCAGTGCTGACTCAGGGACGGTGGTTTCCTACGAGCAGTACTTC
CSADSGTVVSYEQYF
>TRBJ1-2|many|NA|TRBV7-2
TGTGCCAGCAGCCCCCAGGCGGGCCCCGCTAACTATGGCTACACCTTC
CASSPQAGPANYGYTF
>TRBJ2-1|NA|TRBD2|TRBV10-1
TGCGCCAGCAGTGAGGAACTAGCGGGGGTCAACAATGAGCAGTTCTTC
CASSEELAGVNNEQFF
>TRBJ2-1|NA|NA|TRBV6-5
TGTGCCAGCGGTTACCGGGCGGTGGGGTACAATGGAGCGGAGCAGTTCTTC
CASGYRAVGYNGAEQFF
>TRBJ1-2|few|TRBD1|TRBV6-1
TGTGCCAGCAGGAGGACAGGAGGTATCTATGGCTACACCTTC
CASRRTGGIYGYTF
>TRBJ1-2|few|NA|TRBV6-1
TGTGCCAGCAGCTTCGGACACGACTATGGCTACACCTTC
CASSFGHDYGYTF
>TRBJ1-2|once|NA|TRBV14
TGTGCCAGCAGCCAAGATTACGGAGGTAGCTACACCTTC
CASSQDYGGSYTF
>TRBJ2-7|many|NA|TRBV5-5
TGTGCCAGCAGCTTGGAGGGCAGGGGATTTGACGAGCAGTACTTC
CASSLEGRGFDEQYF
>TRBJ2-1|few|TRBD1|TRBV29-1
TGCAGCGTAGACAGGGGGCCTAATGAGCAGTTCTTC
CSVDRGPNEQFF
>TRBJ1-5|many|NA|TRBV18
TGTGCCAGCTCACCAAATGACTTTGCAAAGGGTCAGCCCCAGCATTTT
CASSPNDFAKGQPQHF
>TRBJ2-2|NA|NA|TRBV12-5
TGTGCTAGTGGTTTGGGGGCCGGGGAGCTGTTTTTT
CASGLGAGELFF
>TRBJ2-1|NA|TRBD1|TRBV11-2
TGTGCCAGCAGTTTTACAGGGGCTTCAGTGACCTACAATGAGCAGTTCTTC
CASSFTGASVTYNEQFF
>TRBJ2-7|NA|NA|TRBV7-2
TGTGCCAGCAGCTTAGCACAGTACCCCTACGAGCAGTACTTC
CASSLAQYPYEQYF
>TRBJ2-4|few|TRBD1|TRBV7-2
TGTGCCAGCAGACCGGGACAGGGGGCGAGGGGAGCCAAAAACATTCAGTACTTC
CASRPGQGARGAKNIQYF
>TRBJ2-2|NA|NA|TRBV20-1
TGCAGTGCTAGGGGTGAAAGTAACACCGGGGAGCTGTTTTTT
CSARGESNTGELFF
>TRBJ2-7|NA|NA|TRBV10-3
TGTGCCGCCGCCCCACAACCCGCGACAAGCTCCTACGAGCAGTACTTC
CAAAPQPATSSYEQYF
>TRBJ1-4|many|TRBD1|TRBV18
TGTGCCAGCTCACCAATGGGACAGGGGGCAAGGAATGAAAAACTGTTTTTT
CASSPMGQGARNEKLFF
>TRBJ2-3|NA|TRBD2|TRBV9
TGTGCCAGCAGCCCAGGACTAGCTACGGGTACGCAGTATTTT
CASSPGLATGTQYF
>TRBJ2-7|many|NA|TRBV3-1
TGTGCCAGCAGCCAACCCCCACGCGAGCAGTACTTC
CASSQPPREQYF
>TRBJ2-3|few|NA|TRBV5-1
TGCGCCAGCAGCCCAGACAGTTATAGCACAGATACGCAGTATTTT
CASSPDSYSTDTQYF
>TRBJ1-2|many|TRBD1|TRBV18
TGTGCCAGCTCACCAGGCCAGGGGGCTGGCTATGGCTACACCTTC
CASSPGQGAGYGYTF
>TRBJ2-3|NA|NA|TRBV7-9
TGTGCCAGCAGCCCGGACTATTCTAGCACAGATACGCAGTATTTT
CASSPDYSSTDTQYF
>TRBJ2-5|NA|TRBD2|TRBV9
TGTGCCAGCAGCGTAGTGGGCGGGGGACAAGAGACCCAGTACTTC
CASSVVGGGQETQYF
>TRBJ2-5|many|NA|TRBV12-3/TRBV12-4
TGTGCCAGCAGAAAGAGGGGGGGAGAGACCCAGTACTTC
CASRKRGGETQYF
>TRBJ1-6|NA|NA|TRBV12-3/TRBV12-4
TGTGCCAGCAGAATATCTCCTGGTTCACCCCTCCACTTT
CASRISPGSPLHF
>TRBJ2-3|many|TRBD1|TRBV20-1
TGCAGTGGGGACAGGGAAGGGGATACGCAGTATTTT
CSGDREGDTQYF
>TRBJ2-4|many|NA|TRBV12-3/TRBV12-4
TGTGCCAGTCTCCTCAGTACATTGGACATTCAGTACTTC
CASLLSTLDIQYF
>TRBJ2-3|few|TRBD2|TRBV9
TGTGCCAGCAGCGTAGGTAGGGTAGCGGGGACAGATACGCAGTATTTT
CASSVGRVAGTDTQYF
>TRBJ2-2|many|TRBD1|TRBV11-3
TGTGCCAGCAGCTCCCAGGGGGCGGACACCGGGGAGCTGTTTTTT
CASSSQGADTGELFF
>TRBJ2-3|NA|TRBD2|TRBV12-3/TRBV12-4
TGTGCCAGCAGTATCGGGACTAGCGGGGTGGGAGATACGCAGTATTTT
CASSIGTSGVGDTQYF
>TRBJ2-5|many|TRBD1|TRBV3-1
TGTGCCAGCAGCCAAGTAAGACAGGGGCAAGAGACCCAGTACTTC
CASSQVRQGQETQYF
>TRBJ2-7|many|NA|TRBV12-3/TRBV12-4
TGTGCCAGCAGGGCACCTACTTACGAGCAGTACTTC
CASRAPTYEQYF
>TRBJ2-5|few|NA|TRBV19
TGTGCCAGTAGTATTGTGGGGGGGGCAATGGAGACCCAGTACTTC
CASSIVGGAMETQYF
>TRBJ1-2|NA|NA|TRBV5-1
TGCGCCAGGAGCCTGGACGGAGACTATGGCTACACCTTC
CARSLDGDYGYTF
>TRBJ1-1|many|NA|TRBV19
TGTGCCAGCAGCACAACAGGGAACACTGAAGCTTTCTTT
CASSTTGNTEAFF
>TRBJ2-5|NA|TRBD1|TRBV12-3/TRBV12-4
TGTGCCAGCAGTTTAGTCAGGGGGCTCGAGACCCAGTACTTC
CASSLVRGLETQYF
>TRBJ2-1|many|NA|TRBV11-2
TGTGCCAGCAGCTTAGGGAACAGACTCAGCTACAATGAGCAGTTCTTC
CASSLGNRLSYNEQFF
>TRBJ2-1|many|TRBD1|TRBV3-1
TGTGCCAGCAGCCTACAACCGGGACAGGGCGCCGATGAGCAGTTCTTC
CASSLQPGQGADEQFF